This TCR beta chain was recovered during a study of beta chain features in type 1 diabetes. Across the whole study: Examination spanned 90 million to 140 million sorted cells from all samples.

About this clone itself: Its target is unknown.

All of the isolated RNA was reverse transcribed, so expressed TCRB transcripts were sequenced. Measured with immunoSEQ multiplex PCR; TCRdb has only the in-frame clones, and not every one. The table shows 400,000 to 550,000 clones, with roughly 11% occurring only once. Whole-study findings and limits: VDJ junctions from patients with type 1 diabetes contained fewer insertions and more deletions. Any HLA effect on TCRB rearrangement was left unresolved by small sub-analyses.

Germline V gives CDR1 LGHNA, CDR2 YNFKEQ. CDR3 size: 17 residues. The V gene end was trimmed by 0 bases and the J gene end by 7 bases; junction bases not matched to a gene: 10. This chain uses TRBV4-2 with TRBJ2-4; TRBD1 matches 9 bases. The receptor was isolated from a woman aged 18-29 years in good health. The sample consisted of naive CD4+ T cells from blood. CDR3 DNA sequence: TGTGCCAGCAGCCAAGAGGCTCTTTGGACAGGGGCCAACATTCAGTACTTC. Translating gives CASSQEALWTGANIQYF.